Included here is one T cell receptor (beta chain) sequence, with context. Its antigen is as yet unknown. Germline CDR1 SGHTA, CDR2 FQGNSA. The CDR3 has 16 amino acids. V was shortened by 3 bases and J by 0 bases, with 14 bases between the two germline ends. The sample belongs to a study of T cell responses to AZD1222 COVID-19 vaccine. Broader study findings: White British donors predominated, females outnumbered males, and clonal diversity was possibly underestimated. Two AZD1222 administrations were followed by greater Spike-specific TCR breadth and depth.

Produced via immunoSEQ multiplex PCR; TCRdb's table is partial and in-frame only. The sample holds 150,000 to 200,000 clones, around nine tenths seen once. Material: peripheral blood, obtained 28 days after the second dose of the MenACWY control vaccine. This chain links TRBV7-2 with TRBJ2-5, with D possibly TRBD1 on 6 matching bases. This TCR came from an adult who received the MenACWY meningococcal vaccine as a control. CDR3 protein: CASSLAGTTDQETQYF. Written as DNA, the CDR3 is TGTGCCAGCAGCTTGGCCGGGACAACCGACCAAGAGACCCAGTACTTC.